The clone carrying this T cell receptor beta chain was seen once. The V end lost 5 bases, the J end lost 5 bases, and 15 bases lay between the germline ends. The CDR3 spans 14 residues. Germline CDR1 and CDR2: SGHTA and FQGNSA. This sample was taken from a study of shared clonotypes between healthy human individuals. TCRdb's table, derived via immunoSEQ multiplex PCR, lists solely in-frame clones and lacks some. The table records about 510,000 clones, over 60% of them present only once. The receptor was isolated from a woman aged 40 to 50 in good health. Some clones in this sample may be carry-over from other donors' samples. V is TRBV7-2 and J is TRBJ1-1; D is perhaps TRBD1 (5 bases). The sequenced material came from PBMCs. CDR3 sequence reads: CASSRGESRTEAFF. The CDR3 DNA follows: TGTGCCAGCAGCCGGGGGGAATCTAGGACTGAAGCTTTCTTT.